The T cell receptor (beta chain) described here comes from a study of blood T cells in healthy people across ages. Study results and caveats: Because sorting was not performed, PBMCs prevented conclusive naive versus antigen-experienced comparison. Underestimates were what the diversity estimates from one million T cells were considered to be. Roughly linear age-related decline in beta diversity appeared, significant by age 40.

With regard to this clonotype: Its antigen is unknown.

It was with a sample-barcoded 5' primer and a J-beta primer mix that a second PCR of roughly 6 to 12 cycles was run. MiXCR was run by TCRdb on the 5' RACE reads, yielding one entry per CDR3 protein. The sample contains about a million distinct CDR3 sequences, roughly 50% of which appear only once. This CDR3 is 12 amino acids long. Germline CDR1 and CDR2: MDHEN and SYDVKM. The source material was blood. The rearrangement uses TRBV28 and TRBJ2-7; tentative D call: TRBD1 (5 bases). Near its end, the DNA agrees better with TRBJ2-5, so the J call may be wrong. The clonotype originates from a woman aged 55-69 years in good health. DNA of the CDR3: TGTGCCAGCAGTTTGGGGCTGTTGACCCAGTACTTC. Translating it yields CASSLGLLTQYF.